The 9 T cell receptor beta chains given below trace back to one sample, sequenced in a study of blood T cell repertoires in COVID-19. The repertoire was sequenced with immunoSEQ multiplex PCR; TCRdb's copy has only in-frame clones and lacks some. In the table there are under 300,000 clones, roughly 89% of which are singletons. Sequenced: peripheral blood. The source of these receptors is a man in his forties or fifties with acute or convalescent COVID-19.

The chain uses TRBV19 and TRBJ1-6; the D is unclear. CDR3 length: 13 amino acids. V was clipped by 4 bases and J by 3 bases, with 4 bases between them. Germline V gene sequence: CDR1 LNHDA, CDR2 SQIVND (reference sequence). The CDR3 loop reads CASSSNYNSPLHF. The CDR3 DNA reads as TGTGCCAGTAGTAGTAACTATAATTCACCCCTCCACTTT.

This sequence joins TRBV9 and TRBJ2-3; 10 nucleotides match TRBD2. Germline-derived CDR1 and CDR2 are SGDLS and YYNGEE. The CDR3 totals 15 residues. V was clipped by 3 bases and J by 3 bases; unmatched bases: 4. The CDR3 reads CASSAAGGLTDTQYF. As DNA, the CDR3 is TGTGCCAGCAGCGCAGCGGGGGGGCTAACAGATACGCAGTATTTT. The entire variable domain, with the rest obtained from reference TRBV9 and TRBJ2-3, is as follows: DSGVTQTPKHLITATGQRVTLRCSPRSGDLSVYWYQQSLDQGLQFLIQYYNGEERAKGNILERFSAQQFPDLHSELNLSSLELGDSALYFCASSAAGGLTDTQYFGPGTRLTVL.

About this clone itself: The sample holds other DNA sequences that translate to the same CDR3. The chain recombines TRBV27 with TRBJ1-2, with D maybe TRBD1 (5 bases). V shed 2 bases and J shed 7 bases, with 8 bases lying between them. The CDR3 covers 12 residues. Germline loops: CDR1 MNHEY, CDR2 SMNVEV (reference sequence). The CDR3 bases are TGTGCCAGCAGTTTAAGGGGAGGTGGCTACACCTTC. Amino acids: CASSLRGGGYTF.

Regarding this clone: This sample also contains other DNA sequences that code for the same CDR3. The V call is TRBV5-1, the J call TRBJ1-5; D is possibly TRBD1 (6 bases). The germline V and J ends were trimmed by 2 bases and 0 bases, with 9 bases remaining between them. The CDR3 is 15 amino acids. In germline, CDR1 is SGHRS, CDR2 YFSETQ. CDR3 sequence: CASSFSTGSNQPQHF. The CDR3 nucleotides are TGCGCCAGCAGCTTTTCGACAGGTAGCAATCAGCCCCAGCATTTT.

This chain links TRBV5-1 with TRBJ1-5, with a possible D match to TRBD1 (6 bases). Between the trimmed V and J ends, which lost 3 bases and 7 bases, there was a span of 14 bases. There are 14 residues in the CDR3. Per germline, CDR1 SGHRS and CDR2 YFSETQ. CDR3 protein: CASSSGPGDQPQHF. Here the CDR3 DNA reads TGCGCCAGCAGCTCCGGACCAGGGGACCAGCCCCAGCATTTT.

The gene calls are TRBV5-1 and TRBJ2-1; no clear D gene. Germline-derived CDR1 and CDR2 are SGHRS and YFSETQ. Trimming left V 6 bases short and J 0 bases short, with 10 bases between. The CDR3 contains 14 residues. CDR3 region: CASKKENSYNEQFF. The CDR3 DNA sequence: TGCGCCAGCAAGAAGGAGAACTCCTACAATGAGCAGTTCTTC. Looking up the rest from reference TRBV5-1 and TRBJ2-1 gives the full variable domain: KAGVTQTPRYLIKTRGQQVTLSCSPISGHRSVSWYQQTPGQGLQFLFEYFSETQRNKGNFPGRFSGRQFSNSRSEMNVSTLELGDSALYLCASKKENSYNEQFFGPGTRLTVL.

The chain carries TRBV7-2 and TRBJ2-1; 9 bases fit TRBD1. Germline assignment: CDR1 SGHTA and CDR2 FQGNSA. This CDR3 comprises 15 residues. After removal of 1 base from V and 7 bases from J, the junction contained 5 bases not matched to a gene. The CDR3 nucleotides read TGTGCCAGCAGCTTAGTACAGGGGGCGCAAAATGAGCAGTTCTTC. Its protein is CASSLVQGAQNEQFF.

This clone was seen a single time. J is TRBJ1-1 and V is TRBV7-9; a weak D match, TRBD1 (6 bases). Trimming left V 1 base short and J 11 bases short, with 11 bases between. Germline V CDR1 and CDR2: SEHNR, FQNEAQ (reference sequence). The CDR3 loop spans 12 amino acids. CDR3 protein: CASSLVEGEAFF. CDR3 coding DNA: TGTGCCAGCAGCTTAGTAGAGGGGGAGGCTTTCTTT.

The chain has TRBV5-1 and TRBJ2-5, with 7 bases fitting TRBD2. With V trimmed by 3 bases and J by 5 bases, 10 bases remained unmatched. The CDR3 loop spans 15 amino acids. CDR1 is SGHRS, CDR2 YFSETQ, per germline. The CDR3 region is CASSSGEGGRETQYF. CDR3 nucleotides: TGCGCCAGCAGCTCCGGGGAGGGCGGCCGGGAGACCCAGTACTTC.